This TCR beta chain was obtained from a study of molecular identifiers for immune sequencing clone quantification. Trimming removed 4 bases from V and 3 bases from J, with 19 bases in between. The CDR3 has 16 residues. The germline gives CDR1 SGHRS, CDR2 YFSETQ. One entry per CDR3 protein results from TCRdb running MiXCR on the PCR reads. The sample includes 490,000 or so distinct CDR3 sequences, about a fifth seen only once; the top ten take around 0.84%. This clonotype occurred many times. Sorting recovered naive CD8 T cells on a CD8+CD4-CCR7+CD45RA+ profile. Sequencing was carried out using naive CD8+ T cells from blood, with Jurkat cell RNA spiked in. Regarding subset: FACS-sorted CD8+CD4-CCR7+CD45RA+ naive T cells. V gene TRBV5-1 combines with J gene TRBJ2-5, with D possibly matching TRBD1 (6 bases). This clonotype was obtained from a human donor in good health. Some libraries in this study had Jurkat cell RNA spiked in. This CDR3 reads CASSPRPGQEEETQYF. The CDR3 DNA follows: TGCGCCAGCAGCCCGAGACCGGGACAAGAGGAAGAGACCCAGTACTTC.